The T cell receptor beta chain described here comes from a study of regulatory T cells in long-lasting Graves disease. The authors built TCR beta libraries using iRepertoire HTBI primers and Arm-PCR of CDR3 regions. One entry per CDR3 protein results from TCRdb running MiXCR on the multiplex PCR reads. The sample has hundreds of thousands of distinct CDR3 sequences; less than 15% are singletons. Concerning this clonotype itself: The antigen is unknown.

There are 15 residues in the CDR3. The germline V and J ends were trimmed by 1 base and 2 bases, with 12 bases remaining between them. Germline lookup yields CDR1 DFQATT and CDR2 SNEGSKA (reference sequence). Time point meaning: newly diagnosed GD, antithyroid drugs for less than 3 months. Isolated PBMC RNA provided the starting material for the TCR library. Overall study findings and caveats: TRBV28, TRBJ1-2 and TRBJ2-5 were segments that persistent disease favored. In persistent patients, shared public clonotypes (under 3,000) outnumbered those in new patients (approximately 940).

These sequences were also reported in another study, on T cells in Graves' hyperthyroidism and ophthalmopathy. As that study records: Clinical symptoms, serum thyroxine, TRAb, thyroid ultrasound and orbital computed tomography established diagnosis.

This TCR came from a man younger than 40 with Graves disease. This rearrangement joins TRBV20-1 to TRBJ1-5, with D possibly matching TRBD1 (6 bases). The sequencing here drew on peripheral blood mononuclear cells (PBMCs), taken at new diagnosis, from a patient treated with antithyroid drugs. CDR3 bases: TGCAGTGCTAGAGCCGGGGGCCGGGGCAATCAGCCCCAGCATTTT. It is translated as CSARAGGRGNQPQHF.